This T cell receptor beta chain was sequenced for a study of spatial heterogeneity in lung cancer. Looking at the study overall: As counted in raw reads, each unique TCR and UMI combination appeared more than ten times on average. Overall study findings and caveats: Tumor T cells had an estimated coverage that came to around 6.5% for alpha chains and less than 15% for beta chains. Tumors with more nonsynonymous mutations had more expanded intratumoral alpha and beta TCRs.

This clonotype is classed as medium-sized. Its target is unknown. Via MiXCR, TCRdb re-called the 5' RACE reads, giving one row per CDR3 protein. The repertoire has 7,500 or so distinct CDR3 sequences, around 15% of them found once; the top ten carry 9%. The length of the CDR3 is 12 residues. Germline V gene sequence: CDR1 LGHNA, CDR2 YNFKEQ. Trimming pared 0 bases from V and 10 bases from J, leaving 10 bases between. As to time point: sample taken at primary tumor resection. Patients with untreated early-stage non-small cell lung cancer, numbering around 72, were the donors. Unsorted samples of tumor, nontumor lung or frozen PBMC had their whole RNA sequenced.

The sample consisted of lung tumor tissue, taken at surgery. This receptor was identified in a female donor with early-stage non-small cell lung cancer. This rearrangement joins TRBV4-2 to TRBJ2-7; D not certain. CDR3 residues: CASSQDSRIQYF. CDR3 coding DNA: TGTGCCAGCAGCCAAGATAGCCGGATCCAGTACTTC.